This T cell receptor beta chain was captured in a study of blood T cells in healthy people across ages. Isolation recovered at least 6.5 million PBMCs from every sample. As regards this clonotype: The antigen is unknown.

Notes on the study in general: For the donors, CMV status was unknown and possibly confounded expanded clonotype changes. Older age coincided with a roughly linear decline in TCR beta diversity per million T cells.

Per the germline V gene, CDR1 is LNHNV and CDR2 is YYDKDF (reference sequence). The CDR3 loop spans 14 amino acids. Trimming removed 1 base from V and 4 bases from J, with 10 bases in between. A second PCR, run for roughly 6 to 11 cycles, used a sample-barcoded 5' primer plus a J-beta primer mix. TCRdb re-called the 5' RACE reads through MiXCR, storing one row per CDR3 protein. Among fewer than 2 million distinct CDR3 sequences listed, more than 35% were seen once. This TCR came from a human donor in good health. This chain links TRBV15 with TRBJ1-1; TRBD1 is a possible D gene (5 bases). The sample taken for sequencing was blood. CDR3 sequence: CATSRGQGSTEAFF. The CDR3 DNA reads TGTGCCACCAGCAGAGGGCAGGGCAGCACTGAAGCTTTCTTT.